This T cell receptor beta chain was documented in a study of shared clonotypes between healthy human individuals. All of the donors resided in Nashville, Tennessee, and each was a Caucasian adult. Germline V gives CDR1 SGHRS, CDR2 YFSETQ. This CDR3 region has 14 residues. V gave up 4 bases and J gave up 4 bases; unmatched junction bases: 7. A remark on this clone: The antigen remains undetermined.

Assay: immunoSEQ multiplex PCR; the TCRdb copy retains only in-frame clones and omits some. Among about 730,000 clones listed, around 77% were seen once. Whole-study findings and limits: Non-shared clonotypes showed lower generation probabilities than clonotypes common to all four donors.

The TCR originated in a woman in her 30s in good health. Sequencing input: memory CD4+ T cells sorted from blood. Subset reported: CD45RA-negative fraction. The gene calls are TRBV5-1 and TRBJ1-1; 7 positions match TRBD1. Written as DNA, the CDR3 is TGCGCCAGCAGCCCCAGGGGGTATAGCACTGAAGCTTTCTTT. Protein product: CASSPRGYSTEAFF.